Shown below are 2 T cell receptor beta chains from a single sample sequenced in a study of shared clonotypes between healthy human individuals. The naive CD8 subset, CD45RO-negative cells positively selected for CCR7, excluded terminally differentiated effector memory CD45RA+ cells. Only in-frame clones appear in the TCRdb table, and some are missing; sequencing was by immunoSEQ multiplex PCR. This sample has under 1 million clones, with approximately 92% found just once. Sequenced: naive CD8+ T cells sorted from blood. These receptors originate from a young man in good health.

The CDR3 protein is CSVEEGRGDSEGAFF. The DNA for the CDR3 is TGCAGCGTTGAAGAGGGACGAGGGGACTCAGAGGGGGCTTTCTTT. V usage is TRBV29-1 and J usage is TRBJ1-1, with TRBD1 as a possible D gene (5 bases). This CDR3 comprises 15 residues. Trimming cost V 0 bases and J 11 bases, with 22 bases left between them. Germline V gene data show CDR1 as SQVTM and CDR2 as ANQGSEA.

The J gene is TRBJ2-7, the V gene TRBV6-5; 10 nucleotides align to TRBD2. J lost 4 bases, V lost 2 bases, and 2 bases had no gene match. Germline CDR1 MNHEY, CDR2 SVGAGI. The CDR3 is 14 amino acids. In nucleotides, the CDR3 is TGTGCCAGCAGTTACGGACTAGCGGTATACGAGCAGTACTTC. Its protein is CASSYGLAVYEQYF.